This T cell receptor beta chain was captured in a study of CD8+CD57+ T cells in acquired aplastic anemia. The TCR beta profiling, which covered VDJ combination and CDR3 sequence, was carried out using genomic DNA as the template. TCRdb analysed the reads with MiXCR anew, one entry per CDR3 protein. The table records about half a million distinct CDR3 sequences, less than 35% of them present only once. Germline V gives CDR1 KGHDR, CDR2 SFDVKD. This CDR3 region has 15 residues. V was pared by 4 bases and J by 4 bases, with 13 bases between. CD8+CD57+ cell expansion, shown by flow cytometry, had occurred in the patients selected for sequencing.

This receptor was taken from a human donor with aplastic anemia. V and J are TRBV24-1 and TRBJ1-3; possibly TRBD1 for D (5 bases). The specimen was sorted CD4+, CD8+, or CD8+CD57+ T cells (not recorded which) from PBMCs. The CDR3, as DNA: TGTGCCACCAGTGAGGCCGGGACCCCAGGAAACACCATATATTTT. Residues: CATSEAGTPGNTIYF.